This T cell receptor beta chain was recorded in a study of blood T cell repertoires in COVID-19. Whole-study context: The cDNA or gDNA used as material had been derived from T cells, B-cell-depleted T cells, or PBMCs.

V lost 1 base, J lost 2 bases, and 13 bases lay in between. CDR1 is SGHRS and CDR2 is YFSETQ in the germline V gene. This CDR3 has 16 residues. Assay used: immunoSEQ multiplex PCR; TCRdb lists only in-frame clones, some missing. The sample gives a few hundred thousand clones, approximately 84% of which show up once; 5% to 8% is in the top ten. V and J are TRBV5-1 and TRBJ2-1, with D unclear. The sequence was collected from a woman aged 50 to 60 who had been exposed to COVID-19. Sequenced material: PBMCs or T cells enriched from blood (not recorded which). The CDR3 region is CASSLRSMSTYNEQFF. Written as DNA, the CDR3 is TGCGCCAGCAGCTTGAGATCTATGAGTACCTACAATGAGCAGTTCTTC.